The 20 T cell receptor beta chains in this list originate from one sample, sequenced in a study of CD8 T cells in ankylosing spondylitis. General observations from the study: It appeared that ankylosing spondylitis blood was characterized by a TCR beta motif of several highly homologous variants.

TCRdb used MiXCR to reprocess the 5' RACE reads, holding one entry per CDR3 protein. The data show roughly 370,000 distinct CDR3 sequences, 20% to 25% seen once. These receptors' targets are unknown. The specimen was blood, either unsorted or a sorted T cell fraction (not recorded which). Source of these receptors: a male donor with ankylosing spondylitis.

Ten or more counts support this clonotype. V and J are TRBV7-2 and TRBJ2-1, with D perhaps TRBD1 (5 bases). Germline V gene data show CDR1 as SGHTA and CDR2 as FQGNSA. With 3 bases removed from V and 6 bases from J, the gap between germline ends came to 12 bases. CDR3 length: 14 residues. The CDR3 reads CASSFPGPVNEQFF. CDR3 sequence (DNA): TGTGCCAGCAGCTTTCCAGGGCCCGTCAATGAGCAGTTCTTC.

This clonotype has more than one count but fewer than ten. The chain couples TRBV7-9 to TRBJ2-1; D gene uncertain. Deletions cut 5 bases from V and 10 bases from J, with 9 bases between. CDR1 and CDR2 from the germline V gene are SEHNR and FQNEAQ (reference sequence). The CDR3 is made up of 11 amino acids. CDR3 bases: TGTGCCAGCAGCCGCTACGGCGAGCAGTTCTTC. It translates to CASSRYGEQFF.

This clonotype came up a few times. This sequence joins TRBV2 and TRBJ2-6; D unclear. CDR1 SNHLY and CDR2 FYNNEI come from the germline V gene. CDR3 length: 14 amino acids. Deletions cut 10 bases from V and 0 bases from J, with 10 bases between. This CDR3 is CATTAHSGANVLTF. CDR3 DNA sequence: TGTGCCACCACCGCGCACTCTGGGGCCAACGTCCTGACTTTC.

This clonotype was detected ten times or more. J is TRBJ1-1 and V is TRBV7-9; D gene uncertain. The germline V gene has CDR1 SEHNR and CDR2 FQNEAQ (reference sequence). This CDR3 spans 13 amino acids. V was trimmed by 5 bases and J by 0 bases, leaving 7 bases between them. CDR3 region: CASSLSMNTEAFF. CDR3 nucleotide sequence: TGTGCCAGCAGCCTTAGTATGAACACTGAAGCTTTCTTT.

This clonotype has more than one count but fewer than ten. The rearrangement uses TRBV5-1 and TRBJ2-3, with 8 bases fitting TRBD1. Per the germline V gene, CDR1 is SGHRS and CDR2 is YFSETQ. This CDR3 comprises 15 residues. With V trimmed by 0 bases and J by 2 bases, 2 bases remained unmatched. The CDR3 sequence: CASSLEDRDTDTQYF. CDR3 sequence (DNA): TGCGCCAGCAGCTTGGAGGACAGGGACACAGATACGCAGTATTTT.

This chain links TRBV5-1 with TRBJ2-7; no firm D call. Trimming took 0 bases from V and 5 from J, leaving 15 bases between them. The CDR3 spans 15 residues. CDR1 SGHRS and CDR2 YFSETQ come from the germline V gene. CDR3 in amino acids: CASSLGDPKVHEQYF. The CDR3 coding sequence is TGCGCCAGCAGCTTGGGTGACCCGAAGGTACACGAGCAGTACTTC.

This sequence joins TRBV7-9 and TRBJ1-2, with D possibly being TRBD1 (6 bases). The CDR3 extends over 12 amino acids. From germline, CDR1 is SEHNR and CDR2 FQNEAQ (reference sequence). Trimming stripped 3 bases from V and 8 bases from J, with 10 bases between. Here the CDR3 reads CASSFGTNGYTF. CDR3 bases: TGTGCCAGCAGCTTCGGGACAAACGGCTACACCTTC. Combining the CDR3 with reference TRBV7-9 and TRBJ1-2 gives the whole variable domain DTGVSQNPRHKITKRGQNVTFRCDPISEHNRLYWYRQTLGQGPEFLTYFQNEAQLEKSRLLSDRFSAERPKGSFSTLEIQRTEQGDSAMYLCASSFGTNGYTFGSGTRLTVV.

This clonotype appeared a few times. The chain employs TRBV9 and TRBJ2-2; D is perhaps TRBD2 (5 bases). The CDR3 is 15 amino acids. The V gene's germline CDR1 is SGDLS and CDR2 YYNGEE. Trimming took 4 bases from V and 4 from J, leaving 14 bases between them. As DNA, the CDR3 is TGTGCCAGCAGCCTCTTAAGTGCGGGCACCGGGGAGCTGTTTTTT. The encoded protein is CASSLLSAGTGELFF. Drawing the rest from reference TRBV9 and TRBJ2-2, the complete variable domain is DSGVTQTPKHLITATGQRVTLRCSPRSGDLSVYWYQQSLDQGLQFLIQYYNGEERAKGNILERFSAQQFPDLHSELNLSSLELGDSALYFCASSLLSAGTGELFFGEGSRLTVL.

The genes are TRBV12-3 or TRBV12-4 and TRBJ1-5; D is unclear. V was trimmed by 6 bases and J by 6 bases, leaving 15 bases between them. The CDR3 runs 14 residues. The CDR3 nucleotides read TGTGCCAGCAGCGTACAGTCAATCTCTCAGCCCCAGCATTTT. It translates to CASSVQSISQPQHF.

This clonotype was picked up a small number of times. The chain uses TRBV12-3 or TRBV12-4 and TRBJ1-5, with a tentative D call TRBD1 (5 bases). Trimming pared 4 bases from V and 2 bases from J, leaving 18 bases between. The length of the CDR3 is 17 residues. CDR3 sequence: CASSWAGTVGGNQPQHF. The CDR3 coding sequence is TGTGCCAGCAGTTGGGCAGGGACTGTCGGAGGCAATCAGCCCCAGCATTTT.

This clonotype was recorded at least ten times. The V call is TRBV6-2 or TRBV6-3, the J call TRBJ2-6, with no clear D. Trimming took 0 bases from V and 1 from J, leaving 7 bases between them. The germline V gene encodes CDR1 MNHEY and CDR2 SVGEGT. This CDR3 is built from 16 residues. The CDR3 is CASSYSPLSGANVLTF. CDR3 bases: TGTGCCAGCAGTTACTCCCCTTTGTCTGGGGCCAACGTCCTGACTTTC.

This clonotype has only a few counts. The CDR3 loop reads CASSPRGGGEHYNEQFF. The DNA of the CDR3 is TGTGCCAGCAGTCCTCGGGGAGGAGGGGAACACTACAATGAGCAGTTCTTC. This chain connects TRBV12-3 or TRBV12-4 to TRBJ2-1; perhaps TRBD2 as D (6 bases). CDR3 length: 17 residues. V lost 5 bases, J lost 3 bases, and 20 bases lay in between.

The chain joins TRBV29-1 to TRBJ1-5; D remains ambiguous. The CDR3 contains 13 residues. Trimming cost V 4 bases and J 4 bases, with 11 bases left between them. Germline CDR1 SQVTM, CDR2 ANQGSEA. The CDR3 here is CSVVEGGNQPQHF. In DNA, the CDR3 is TGCAGCGTTGTCGAGGGTGGAAATCAGCCCCAGCATTTT.

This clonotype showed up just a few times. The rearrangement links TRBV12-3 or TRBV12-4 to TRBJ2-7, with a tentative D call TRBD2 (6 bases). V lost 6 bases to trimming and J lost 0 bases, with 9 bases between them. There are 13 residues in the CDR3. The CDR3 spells CASRSSVSYEQYF. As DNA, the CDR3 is TGTGCCAGCAGATCTAGCGTCTCCTACGAGCAGTACTTC.

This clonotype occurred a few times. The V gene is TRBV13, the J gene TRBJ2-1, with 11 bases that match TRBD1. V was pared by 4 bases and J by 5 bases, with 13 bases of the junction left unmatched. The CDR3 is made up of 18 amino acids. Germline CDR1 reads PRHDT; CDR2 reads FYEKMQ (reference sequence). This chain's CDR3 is CASSSSFFGTGGDNEQFF. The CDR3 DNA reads TGTGCCAGCAGCTCCTCGTTTTTCGGGACAGGGGGGGACAATGAGCAGTTCTTC.

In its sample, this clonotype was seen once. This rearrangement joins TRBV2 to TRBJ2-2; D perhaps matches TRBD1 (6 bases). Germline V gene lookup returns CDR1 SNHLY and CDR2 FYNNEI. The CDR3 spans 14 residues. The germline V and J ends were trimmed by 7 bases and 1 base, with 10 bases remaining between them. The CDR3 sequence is CASIRTENTGELFF. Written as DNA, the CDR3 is TGTGCCAGCATCCGGACAGAGAACACCGGGGAGCTGTTTTTT.

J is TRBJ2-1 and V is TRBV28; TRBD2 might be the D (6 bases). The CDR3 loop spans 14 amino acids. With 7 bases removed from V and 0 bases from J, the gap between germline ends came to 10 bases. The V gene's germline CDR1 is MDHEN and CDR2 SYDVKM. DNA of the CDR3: TGTGCCAGCACCCCGGGGGACTCCTACAATGAGCAGTTCTTC. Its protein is CASTPGDSYNEQFF.

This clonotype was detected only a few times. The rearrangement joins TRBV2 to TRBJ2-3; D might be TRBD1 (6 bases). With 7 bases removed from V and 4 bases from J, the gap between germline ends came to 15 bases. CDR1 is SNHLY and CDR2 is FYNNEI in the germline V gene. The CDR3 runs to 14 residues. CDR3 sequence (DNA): TGTGCCAGCATAGCACAGGGTTTTTCAGATACGCAGTATTTT. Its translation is CASIAQGFSDTQYF.

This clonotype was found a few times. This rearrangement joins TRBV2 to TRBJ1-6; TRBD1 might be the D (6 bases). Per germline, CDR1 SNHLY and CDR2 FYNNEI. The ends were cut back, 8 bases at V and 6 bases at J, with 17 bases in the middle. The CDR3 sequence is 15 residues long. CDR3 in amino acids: CASAWGGARNSPLHF. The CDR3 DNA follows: TGTGCCAGCGCCTGGGGGGGCGCTCGTAATTCACCCCTCCACTTT.

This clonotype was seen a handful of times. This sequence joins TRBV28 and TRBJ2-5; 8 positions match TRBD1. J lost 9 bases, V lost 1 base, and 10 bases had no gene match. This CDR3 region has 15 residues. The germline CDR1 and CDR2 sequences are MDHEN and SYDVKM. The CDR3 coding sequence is TGTGCCAGCAGTTTATCAGGACAGGGAACACCGGCCCAGTACTTC. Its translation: CASSLSGQGTPAQYF.